The 21 T cell receptor beta chains below all came from one sample that was sequenced in a study of shared clonotypes between healthy human individuals. The protocol was immunoSEQ multiplex PCR, while the TCRdb copy is restricted to in-frame clones and leaves out a portion. The top ten hold around 0.13% of the sample, which has some 2,400,000 clones, approximately 96% seen once. Sequenced input: naive CD4+ T cells sorted from blood. Noted subset: CD45RA+ positively selected. These TCRs come from a man aged 18 to 30 in good health.

The chain is built from TRBV6-5 and TRBJ2-5, with TRBD1 as a possible D gene (5 bases). The V end was cut by 6 bases, the J end by 7 bases, with 15 bases between. Germline V lookup: CDR1 MNHEY, CDR2 SVGAGI. This CDR3 is 13 amino acids long. The CDR3 DNA follows: TGTGCCAGCAGACTGACAGTCCTGGGGACCCAGTACTTC. This translates into CASRLTVLGTQYF.

The V call is TRBV27, the J call TRBJ2-7; 7 nucleotides match TRBD1. CDR1 and CDR2 (germline): MNHEY, SMNVEV (reference sequence). Losses at the gene ends were 6 bases for V and 4 bases for J; bases not matched to a gene: 9. The CDR3 has 14 amino acids. The CDR3 spells CASRDLTGPYEQYF. For the CDR3, the DNA is TGTGCCAGCAGAGATTTGACAGGGCCGTACGAGCAGTACTTC.

This chain joins TRBV5-1 and TRBJ2-5; TRBD2 matches 13 bases. The V segment lost 4 bases and the J segment 1 base; nucleotides outside the gene matches: 4. The CDR3 length is 16 residues. Germline CDR1 SGHRS, CDR2 YFSETQ. The CDR3 is CASSGGTSGVQETQYF. The CDR3 DNA reads TGCGCCAGCAGCGGGGGGACTAGCGGGGTCCAAGAGACCCAGTACTTC.

V usage is TRBV6-6 and J usage is TRBJ2-6; D remains unclear. Trimming cost V 5 bases and J 4 bases, with 9 bases left between them. Germline V CDR1 and CDR2: MNHNY, SVGAGI (reference sequence). There are 14 residues in the CDR3. The CDR3 DNA sequence: TGTGCCAGCAGTACCTCCCCGGGGGCCAACGTCCTGACTTTC. This encodes CASSTSPGANVLTF.

The rearrangement links TRBV28 to TRBJ1-2, with D possibly being TRBD1 (5 bases). The germline CDR1 and CDR2 sequences are MDHEN and SYDVKM. V lost 8 bases, J lost 6 bases, and 19 bases lay in between. The CDR3 spans 14 residues. The chain's CDR3 is CASRPGQRDDGYTF. The CDR3 nucleotides read TGTGCCAGCCGCCCAGGACAAAGGGACGATGGCTACACCTTC.

The chain uses TRBV6-5 and TRBJ1-5; D gene ambiguous. CDR3 size: 14 residues. Germline CDR1 and CDR2: MNHEY and SVGAGI. The V gene lost 5 bases and the J gene lost 4 bases, with 12 bases spanning the gap. The CDR3 protein is CASSPLMGNQPQHF. The DNA for the CDR3 is TGTGCCAGCAGTCCCCTAATGGGAAATCAGCCCCAGCATTTT.

The chain is built from TRBV9 and TRBJ2-7, with D tentatively TRBD1 (5 bases). The CDR3 runs to 16 residues. V lost 4 bases, J lost 2 bases, and 19 bases lay in between. Germline V gene sequence: CDR1 SGDLS, CDR2 YYNGEE. CDR3 sequence: CASSPTAGQATYEQYF. CDR3 coding DNA: TGTGCCAGCAGCCCTACCGCCGGACAAGCTACCTACGAGCAGTACTTC.

V usage is TRBV18 and J usage is TRBJ2-5; the match to TRBD1 covers 7 bases. The trim removed 5 bases at V and 5 bases at J, leaving 11 bases unmatched. The germline CDR1 and CDR2 sequences are KGHSH and LQKENI. The CDR3 runs 15 residues. CDR3 DNA: TGTGCCAGCTCATCGCGACAGGGCGGAATGGAGACCCAGTACTTC. Translation gives CASSSRQGGMETQYF.

The genes are TRBV7-8 and TRBJ2-3; D is undetermined. CDR1 and CDR2 from the germline V gene are SGHVS and FQNEAQ. Deletions cut 3 bases from V and 2 bases from J, with 9 bases between. This CDR3 has 14 residues. CDR3: CASSFRPATDTQYF. CDR3 sequence (DNA): TGTGCCAGCAGCTTCCGGCCTGCCACAGATACGCAGTATTTT.

This rearrangement joins TRBV7-8 to TRBJ2-7; 11 nucleotides agree with TRBD2. V shed 2 bases and J 0 bases; nucleotides not matched to a gene: 9. Germline V CDR1 and CDR2: SGHVS, FQNEAQ. The CDR3 extends over 18 amino acids. In nucleotides, the CDR3 is TGTGCCAGCAGCTTAAGGGCTAGCGGGGGGCTCGGCTCCTACGAGCAGTACTTC. This gives the protein CASSLRASGGLGSYEQYF.

The chain uses TRBV4-1 and TRBJ2-7, with 8 bases identical to TRBD1. The V and J ends lost 4 bases and 2 bases, in that order; junction bases with no gene match: 7. The CDR3 runs to 15 residues. CDR1 is MGHRA and CDR2 is YSYEKL in the germline V gene. The CDR3 reads CASSRSTGAAYEQYF. CDR3 nucleotides: TGCGCCAGCAGCCGATCGACAGGGGCAGCCTACGAGCAGTACTTC.

The rearrangement links TRBV4-1 to TRBJ2-2; TRBD1 might be the D (5 bases). With 4 bases removed from V and 7 bases from J, the gap between germline ends came to 10 bases. Germline loops: CDR1 MGHRA, CDR2 YSYEKL. This CDR3 comprises 13 residues. Written as DNA, the CDR3 is TGCGCCAGCAGCCCCGACAGCATCGGGGAGCTGTTTTTT. Encoded protein: CASSPDSIGELFF.

This sequence joins TRBV30 and TRBJ1-6, with 7 bases aligning to TRBD1. This CDR3 has 13 amino acids. The trim removed 3 bases at V and 12 bases at J, leaving 8 bases unmatched. Germline loops: CDR1 GTSNPN, CDR2 SVGIG (reference sequence). The CDR3 coding sequence is TGTGCCTGGAGCGCACAGGGGTCCGAACCCCTCCACTTT. This codes for CAWSAQGSEPLHF.

This clone came up once. The chain couples TRBV25-1 to TRBJ1-2, with D maybe TRBD1 (5 bases). Germline CDR1 MGHDK, CDR2 SYGVNS. The V and J ends lost 1 base and 2 bases respectively, with 8 bases between them. The CDR3 is made up of 14 amino acids. This chain's CDR3 is CASSESGGNYGYTF. CDR3 in DNA: TGTGCCAGCAGTGAATCTGGGGGAAACTATGGCTACACCTTC.

The chain links TRBV15 to TRBJ1-5; 12 nucleotides line up with TRBD1. The V and J ends lost 3 bases and 5 bases, in that order; junction bases with no gene match: 5. This CDR3 is built from 16 residues. Looked up from germline, CDR1 is LNHNV and CDR2 is YYDKDF (reference sequence). The CDR3 protein is CATSSTGTGGHQPQHF. The CDR3 bases are TGTGCCACCAGCAGCACCGGGACAGGGGGCCATCAGCCCCAGCATTTT.

The chain links TRBV19 to TRBJ2-1, with 10 bases fitting TRBD2. CDR3 length: 16 amino acids. Germline CDR1 is LNHDA and CDR2 is SQIVND (reference sequence). The ends lost 6 bases at V and 6 bases at J; junction bases unmatched: 11. The CDR3: CASSPTGTSVTNEQFF. CDR3 coding DNA: TGTGCCAGTAGCCCAACCGGGACTAGCGTTACCAATGAGCAGTTCTTC.

The chain couples TRBV7-9 to TRBJ2-7; D is undetermined. V lost 2 bases and J 7 bases, leaving 18 bases between the germline ends. Germline-derived CDR1 and CDR2 are SEHNR and FQNEAQ (reference sequence). The CDR3 consists of 15 residues. The CDR3 bases are TGTGCCAGCAGCTTAACCCCCCTGAAAGTCACTGAGCAGTACTTC. As protein: CASSLTPLKVTEQYF.

The chain is built from TRBV10-3 and TRBJ1-5; D is possibly TRBD1 (5 bases). The germline gives CDR1 ENHRY, CDR2 SYGVKD. The V gene lost 6 bases and the J gene lost 7 bases, with 13 bases spanning the gap. This CDR3 region has 13 residues. CDR3 sequence (DNA): TGTGCCATCAGAGACAGTGAGGGGCAGCCCCAGCATTTT. It is translated as CAIRDSEGQPQHF.

This rearrangement joins TRBV11-2 to TRBJ2-5, with D possibly called TRBD1 or TRBD2 (5 bases each). The germline V and J ends were trimmed by 0 bases and 9 bases, with 23 bases remaining between them. The CDR3 spans 17 residues. Germline V gene lookup returns CDR1 SGHAT and CDR2 FQNNGV. The CDR3 spells CASSLDPYGTVNGAQYF. DNA of the CDR3: TGTGCCAGCAGCTTAGACCCGTACGGGACGGTGAACGGGGCCCAGTACTTC.

V gene TRBV7-2 combines with J gene TRBJ2-1; D gene unclear. The CDR3 length is 12 residues. V shed 3 bases and J shed 2 bases, with 2 bases lying between them. Looked up from germline, CDR1 is SGHTA and CDR2 is FQGNSA. CDR3 bases: TGTGCCAGCAGCTTTGCCTACAATGAGCAGTTCTTC. This translates into CASSFAYNEQFF.

The V and J genes are TRBV7-3 and TRBJ2-6, with 8 positions matching TRBD1. CDR3 length: 16 residues. The germline V gene has CDR1 SGHTA and CDR2 FQGTGA. The ends lost 5 bases at V and 1 base at J; junction bases unmatched: 4. CDR3 sequence (DNA): TGTGCCAGCAGCCCACGGACAGGGTCTGGGGCCAACGTCCTGACTTTC. Translating it yields CASSPRTGSGANVLTF.